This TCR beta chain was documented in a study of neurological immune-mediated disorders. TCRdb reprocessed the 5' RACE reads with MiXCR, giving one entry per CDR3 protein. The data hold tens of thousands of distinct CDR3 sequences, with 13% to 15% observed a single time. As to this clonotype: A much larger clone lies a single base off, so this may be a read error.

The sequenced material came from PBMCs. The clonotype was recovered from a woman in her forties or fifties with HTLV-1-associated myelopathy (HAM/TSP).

As DNA, the CDR3 is TGCAGTGCGTCGGACATGGGAAGGTGGAGCACTGAAGCTTTCTTT. This codes for CSASDMGRWSTEAFF. The V call is TRBV20-1, the J call TRBJ1-1; tentatively, D is TRBD1 (5 bases). V lost 6 bases and J 4 bases, leaving 21 bases between the germline ends. The CDR3 covers 15 residues. The germline CDR1 and CDR2 sequences are DFQATT and SNEGSKA (reference sequence).